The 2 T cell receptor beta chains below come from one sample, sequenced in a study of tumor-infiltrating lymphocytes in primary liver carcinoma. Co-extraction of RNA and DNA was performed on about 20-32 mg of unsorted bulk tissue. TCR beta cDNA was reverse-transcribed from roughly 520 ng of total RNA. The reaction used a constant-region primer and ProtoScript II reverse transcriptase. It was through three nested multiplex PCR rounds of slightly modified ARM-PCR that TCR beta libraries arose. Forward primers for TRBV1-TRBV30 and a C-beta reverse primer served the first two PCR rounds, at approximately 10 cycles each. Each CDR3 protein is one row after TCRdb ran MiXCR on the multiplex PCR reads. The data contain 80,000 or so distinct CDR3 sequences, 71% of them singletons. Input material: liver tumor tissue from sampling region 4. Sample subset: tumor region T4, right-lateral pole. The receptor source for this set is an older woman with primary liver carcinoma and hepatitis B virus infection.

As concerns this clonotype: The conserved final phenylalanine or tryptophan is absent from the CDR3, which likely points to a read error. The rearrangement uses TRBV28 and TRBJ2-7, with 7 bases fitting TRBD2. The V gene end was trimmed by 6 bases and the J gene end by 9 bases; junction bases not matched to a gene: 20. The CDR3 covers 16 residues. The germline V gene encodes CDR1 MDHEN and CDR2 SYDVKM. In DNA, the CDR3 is TGTGCCAGCAGCCCCCTCGGGGGGAGGGGTCTACACGTGCAGTACTTA. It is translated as CASSPLGGRGLHVQYL.

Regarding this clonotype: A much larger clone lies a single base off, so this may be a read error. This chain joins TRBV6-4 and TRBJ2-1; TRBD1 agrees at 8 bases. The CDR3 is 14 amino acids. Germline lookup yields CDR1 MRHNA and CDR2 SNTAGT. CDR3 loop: CACSVGTGADEQFF. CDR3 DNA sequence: TGTGCCTGCAGTGTGGGGACAGGTGCGGATGAGCAGTTCTTC.